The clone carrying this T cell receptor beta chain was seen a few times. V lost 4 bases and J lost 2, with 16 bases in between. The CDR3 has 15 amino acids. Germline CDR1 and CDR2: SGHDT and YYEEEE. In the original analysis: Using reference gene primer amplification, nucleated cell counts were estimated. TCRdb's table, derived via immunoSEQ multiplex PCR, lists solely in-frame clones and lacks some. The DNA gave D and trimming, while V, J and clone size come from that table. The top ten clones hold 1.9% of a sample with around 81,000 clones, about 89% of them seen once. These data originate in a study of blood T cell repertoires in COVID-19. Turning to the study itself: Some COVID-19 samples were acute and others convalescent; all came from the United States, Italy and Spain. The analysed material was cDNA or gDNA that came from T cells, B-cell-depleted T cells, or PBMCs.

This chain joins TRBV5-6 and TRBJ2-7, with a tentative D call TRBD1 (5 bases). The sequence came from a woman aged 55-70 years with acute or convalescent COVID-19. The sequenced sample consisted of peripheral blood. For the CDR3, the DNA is TGTGCCAGCAGCCAAGGGCTCCAGGGTCCCTACGAGCAGTACTTC. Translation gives CASSQGLQGPYEQYF.